This entry lists 30 T cell receptor beta chains sequenced from one sample in a study of cytomegalovirus exposure and HLA in healthy donors. PCR involved 60 Vbeta and 13 Jbeta primers. Some clones are missing from TCRdb's copy, which holds only in-frame ones; the method was immunoSEQ multiplex PCR. In the table there are roughly 120,000 clones, around 80% of which are singletons. Specimen: PBMCs. The origin of the receptors is a man aged 25-40 years in good health and CMV-seropositive.

The V call is TRBV18, the J call TRBJ2-5, with D perhaps TRBD1 (5 bases). The V gene's germline CDR1 is KGHSH and CDR2 LQKENI. Trimming left V 3 bases short and J 2 bases short, with 10 bases between. This CDR3 is 14 amino acids long. This CDR3 reads CASSPSSGQETQYF. DNA for the CDR3: TGTGCCAGCTCACCGTCTTCAGGGCAAGAGACCCAGTACTTC.

CDR3 nucleotides: TGTGCCAGCAGCCGGGACACTTATCAGCCCCAGCATTTT. Protein product: CASSRDTYQPQHF. This chain uses TRBV2 with TRBJ1-5, with TRBD1 as a possible D gene (6 bases). The CDR3 runs to 13 residues. Trimming shortened V by 6 bases and J by 5 bases, and 11 bases separated the two germline ends. The germline V gene has CDR1 SNHLY and CDR2 FYNNEI.

The chain is built from TRBV28 and TRBJ2-1, with TRBD1 matching over 8 bases. The V gene end was trimmed by 4 bases and the J gene end by 6 bases; junction bases not matched to a gene: 8. The CDR3 totals 15 residues. CDR1 is MDHEN and CDR2 is SYDVKM in the germline V gene. The DNA of the CDR3 is TGTGCCAGCAGTTCCGGATCAGGGGGCCTCAATGAGCAGTTCTTC. As protein: CASSSGSGGLNEQFF. Together with reference TRBV28 and TRBJ2-1, the CDR3 gives the full variable domain: DVKVTQSSRYLVKRTGEKVFLECVQDMDHENMFWYRQDPGLGLRLIYFSYDVKMKEKGDIPEGYSVSREKKERFSLILESASTNQTSMYLCASSSGSGGLNEQFFGPGTRLTVL.

The gene calls are TRBV18 and TRBJ2-5; 8 positions agree with TRBD1. V gave up 6 bases and J gave up 5 bases; unmatched junction bases: 5. This CDR3 has 13 residues. Germline loops: CDR1 KGHSH, CDR2 LQKENI. The DNA of the CDR3 is TGTGCCAGCTCGCCGAGGACAGGGGAGACCCAGTACTTC. Protein product: CASSPRTGETQYF.

This sequence joins TRBV4-1 and TRBJ2-1; 11 nucleotides agree with TRBD2. Germline loops: CDR1 MGHRA, CDR2 YSYEKL. The CDR3 has 16 amino acids. V was pared by 4 bases and J by 8 bases, with 10 bases of the junction left unmatched. CDR3 DNA sequence: TGCGCCAGCAGCCTCCTCCTAGCGGGAGGCGGGTATGAGCAGTTCTTC. Its protein is CASSLLLAGGGYEQFF.

The rearrangement joins TRBV4-1 to TRBJ1-6; TRBD1 is a possible D gene (6 bases). This CDR3 is 19 amino acids long. Trimming stripped 3 bases from V and 5 bases from J, with 23 bases between. The V gene's germline CDR1 is MGHRA and CDR2 YSYEKL. CDR3 protein: CASSQVDRIPSWNNSPLHF. As DNA, the CDR3 is TGCGCCAGCAGCCAGGTAGACAGGATACCTTCTTGGAATAATTCACCCCTCCACTTT.

This chain uses TRBV7-2 with TRBJ2-1, with TRBD2 identical over 7 bases. The CDR3 loop spans 15 amino acids. Germline assignment: CDR1 SGHTA and CDR2 FQGNSA. Losses at the gene ends were 7 bases for V and 6 bases for J; bases not matched to a gene: 12. CDR3 sequence (DNA): TGTGCCAGCACGGGGGGAGGAGGGCCGGGCAATGAGCAGTTCTTC. As protein: CASTGGGGPGNEQFF.

The gene calls are TRBV4-3 and TRBJ1-2; D gene ambiguous. The CDR3 length is 15 residues. V lost 0 bases and J 8 bases, leaving 16 bases between the germline ends. Germline values: CDR1 LGHNA, CDR2 YSLEER. The CDR3 DNA sequence: TGCGCCAGCAGCCAAGAAACACAGTCAAGGAAAGGCTACACCTTC. Its translation: CASSQETQSRKGYTF.

This clone occurred once. The chain links TRBV4-3 to TRBJ1-4; tentative D call: TRBD1 (5 bases). The germline V gene has CDR1 LGHNA and CDR2 YSLEER. CDR3 length: 18 residues. With 3 bases removed from V and 2 bases from J, the gap between germline ends came to 19 bases. This CDR3 reads CASSQDRSGVSTNEKLFF. CDR3 DNA: TGCGCCAGCAGCCAGGACCGGTCGGGGGTTTCGACTAATGAAAAACTGTTTTTT.

This rearrangement joins TRBV11-2 to TRBJ2-1, with D possibly being TRBD2 (5 bases). Looked up from germline, CDR1 is SGHAT and CDR2 is FQNNGV. Trimming removed 6 bases from V and 10 bases from J, with 10 bases in between. This CDR3 has 11 amino acids. The CDR3, as DNA: TGTGCCAGCAGATGGACTCACGAGCAGTTCTTC. Translated: CASRWTHEQFF.

This chain joins TRBV5-8 and TRBJ2-5, with a tentative D call TRBD2 (6 bases). The length of the CDR3 is 13 residues. The V gene's germline CDR1 is SGHTS and CDR2 YDEGEE. V lost 3 bases to trimming and J lost 1 base, with 7 bases between them. The CDR3 loop reads CASSWRGQETQYF. CDR3 bases: TGTGCCAGCAGCTGGAGGGGCCAAGAGACCCAGTACTTC.

This chain links TRBV7-2 with TRBJ2-3, with 7 bases that match TRBD2. The CDR3 totals 15 residues. Germline V CDR1 and CDR2: SGHTA, FQGNSA. V shed 1 base, J shed 6 bases, and the junction held 7 bases outside the gene matches. The CDR3 reads CASSLDVGGEDTQYF. In DNA form, the CDR3 reads TGTGCCAGCAGCTTAGACGTGGGGGGGGAGGATACGCAGTATTTT.

The V gene is TRBV6-6, the J gene TRBJ2-5, with D possibly matching TRBD1 (6 bases). With 5 bases removed from V and 4 bases from J, the gap between germline ends came to 14 bases. The CDR3 is made up of 14 amino acids. CDR1 MNHNY and CDR2 SVGAGI come from the germline V gene (reference sequence). As DNA, the CDR3 is TGTGCCAGCAGTACAGGGTTACTAGGAGAGACCCAGTACTTC. It is translated as CASSTGLLGETQYF.

The V gene is TRBV9, the J gene TRBJ2-5; 9 nucleotides agree with TRBD2. The CDR3 runs 18 residues. Germline V CDR1 and CDR2: SGDLS, YYNGEE. Germline trimming cut 0 bases from V and 0 bases from J; bases unmatched to any gene: 9. The CDR3, as DNA: TGTGCCAGCAGCGTAGCACCCCAGGGCGGGGGGGACCAAGAGACCCAGTACTTC. Protein product: CASSVAPQGGGDQETQYF.

With respect to this clone: A read error may produce the germline difference seen at one junction end. The gene calls are TRBV7-9 and TRBJ1-2; D is uncertain. Germline lookup yields CDR1 SEHNR and CDR2 FQNEAQ (reference sequence). This CDR3 has 15 residues. CDR3: CSSSLALSPPYGYTF. CDR3 nucleotides: TGTTCCAGCAGCTTAGCACTGTCACCGCCGTATGGCTACACCTTC.

The CDR3 protein is CASSERDRGRREKLFF. The DNA of the CDR3 is TGTGCCAGCAGTGAACGGGACAGGGGGCGTCGTGAAAAACTGTTTTTT. The V call is TRBV2, the J call TRBJ1-4; 12 bases map to TRBD1. The V gene end was trimmed by 2 bases and the J gene end by 7 bases; junction bases not matched to a gene: 5. The CDR3 is made up of 16 amino acids. CDR1 is SNHLY and CDR2 is FYNNEI in the germline V gene.

The chain links TRBV6-1 to TRBJ2-3; 7 bases are a match to TRBD2. J gave up 0 bases and V 2 bases, and 5 bases lay outside the gene matches. CDR1 is MNHNS and CDR2 is SASEGT in the germline V gene. The CDR3 extends over 16 amino acids. The CDR3 DNA reads TGTGCCAGCAGTGAATGGGGGGGGGTAAGCACAGATACGCAGTATTTT. Encoded protein: CASSEWGGVSTDTQYF.

The chain combines TRBV14 with TRBJ2-1; 7 bases are a match to TRBD2. Germline V gives CDR1 SGHDN, CDR2 FVKESK. V gave up 0 bases and J gave up 4 bases; unmatched junction bases: 6. The CDR3 sequence is 16 residues long. The CDR3 DNA follows: TGTGCCAGCAGCCAAGACAGAGCGGGGTTGTACAATGAGCAGTTCTTC. This encodes CASSQDRAGLYNEQFF.

A note on this clone: The DNA is left out, because the CDR3 cannot be placed on it with certainty; the CDR3 is given as TCRdb lists it. V and J are TRBV9 and TRBJ1-4. The germline V gene encodes CDR1 SGDLS and CDR2 YYNGEE. From its first to its last residue, the CDR3 has 15 amino acids. This chain's CDR3 is CASSVGGGSNEKPFF.

As DNA, the CDR3 is TGTGCCAGCAGCAACAATGACAGGGTTAGCAAGCCCCAGCATTTT. This gives the protein CASSNNDRVSKPQHF. The chain joins TRBV28 to TRBJ1-5; 7 bases are shared with TRBD1. CDR1 and CDR2 (germline): MDHEN, SYDVKM. V lost 6 bases, J lost 8 bases, and 13 bases stayed unmatched. CDR3 size: 15 residues.

Details on this clone: The junction differs from germline at one of its ends, possibly a read error. The chain carries TRBV7-9 and TRBJ1-4, with TRBD1 matching 8 bases. This CDR3 has 16 residues. Per germline, CDR1 SEHNR and CDR2 FQNEAQ (reference sequence). The CDR3 bases are TGTTCCAGCAGCTTTTCCGGGACAGGCCGGAATGAAAAACTGTTTTTT. Residues: CSSSFSGTGRNEKLFF.

The chain employs TRBV25-1 and TRBJ1-4; 8 nucleotides match TRBD1. In germline, CDR1 is MGHDK, CDR2 SYGVNS. This CDR3 has 14 amino acids. Trimming cost V 6 bases and J 3 bases; bases outside gene matches: 3. CDR3: CASSGQGSNEKLFF. CDR3 DNA: TGTGCCAGCAGCGGACAGGGTTCTAATGAAAAACTGTTTTTT.

The rearrangement joins TRBV5-1 to TRBJ2-5, with 7 bases fitting TRBD2. CDR3 length: 14 amino acids. Germline V lookup: CDR1 SGHRS, CDR2 YFSETQ. Trimming took 5 bases from V and 5 from J; bases not matched to a gene: 9. The CDR3 spells CASRPLAPGETQYF. CDR3 sequence (DNA): TGCGCCAGCAGACCACTAGCGCCCGGGGAGACCCAGTACTTC.

The rearrangement links TRBV5-1 to TRBJ2-7; D gene uncertain. Germline V gene lookup returns CDR1 SGHRS and CDR2 YFSETQ. Deletions cut 0 bases from V and 7 bases from J, with 11 bases between. This CDR3 region has 13 residues. The CDR3 DNA reads as TGCGCCAGCAGCTTGGGACAAAGGTTAGAGCAGTACTTC. Its protein product is CASSLGQRLEQYF.

The gene calls are TRBV11-2 and TRBJ1-1, with D possibly TRBD1 on 5 matching bases. V lost 5 bases and J lost 3, with 16 bases in between. The CDR3 is made up of 15 amino acids. CDR1 is SGHAT, CDR2 FQNNGV, per germline. The CDR3 reads CASSPYGATDTEAFF. Here the CDR3 DNA reads TGTGCCAGCAGCCCCTATGGGGCGACGGACACTGAAGCTTTCTTT.

The J gene is TRBJ1-2, the V gene TRBV7-9, with 7 positions matching TRBD1. Losses at the gene ends were 5 bases for V and 3 bases for J; bases not matched to a gene: 6. CDR3 length: 14 residues. Per germline, CDR1 SEHNR and CDR2 FQNEAQ (reference sequence). The CDR3 DNA sequence: TGTGCCAGCAGCCCGACAGGGAGCCACTATGGCTACACCTTC. This translates into CASSPTGSHYGYTF.

The rearrangement links TRBV19 to TRBJ2-7; tentative D call: TRBD1 (6 bases). Trimming pared 3 bases from V and 2 bases from J, leaving 11 bases between. CDR3 length equals 14 residues. The germline V gene has CDR1 LNHDA and CDR2 SQIVND (reference sequence). CDR3 sequence reads: CASSMGTRPYEQYF. For the CDR3, the DNA is TGTGCCAGTAGTATGGGGACACGACCCTACGAGCAGTACTTC.

This clone was seen a single time. The chain carries TRBV28 and TRBJ1-2; the D gene is possibly TRBD1 (6 bases). V was cut by 3 bases and J by 7 bases, with 18 bases left in between. The CDR3 covers 15 residues. The germline gives CDR1 MDHEN, CDR2 SYDVKM. This CDR3 is CASSFMGGRRSGYTF. CDR3 bases: TGTGCCAGCAGTTTCATGGGGGGGCGGCGGAGTGGCTACACCTTC.

This clone was detected only a few times. The V call is TRBV5-4, the J call TRBJ1-4, with TRBD1 as a possible D gene (6 bases). CDR3 length: 14 amino acids. V was clipped by 1 base and J by 4 bases, with 8 bases between them. The germline V gene has CDR1 SGHNT and CDR2 YYREEE (reference sequence). CDR3 DNA sequence: TGTGCCAGCAGCTTGACAGGGCTTAATGAAAAACTGTTTTTT. Its translation: CASSLTGLNEKLFF.

V and J are TRBV7-6 and TRBJ1-3, with D possibly being TRBD1 (5 bases). The CDR3 is 14 residues long. CDR1 and CDR2 (germline): SGHVS, FNYEAQ. V was trimmed by 5 bases and J by 3 bases, leaving 11 bases between them. Here the CDR3 reads CASSPRQGGNTIYF. The CDR3 DNA sequence: TGTGCCAGCAGCCCTCGGCAGGGTGGAAACACCATATATTTT.